The following is a T cell receptor beta chain sequence with its context. The antigen remains unidentified. CD45RO-negative, CCR7-selected cells formed the naive CD8 fraction, which excluded terminally differentiated effector memory CD45RA+ cells. Germline V gene sequence: CDR1 MDHEN, CDR2 SYDVKM. This CDR3 spans 12 amino acids. V was shortened by 10 bases and J by 3 bases, with 13 bases between the two germline ends. This sample was included in a study of shared clonotypes between healthy human individuals. Study-wide points: For sorted subsets, rarefaction showed incomplete sequencing despite large depth.

The repertoire was sequenced with immunoSEQ multiplex PCR; TCRdb's copy has only in-frame clones and lacks some. The repertoire has 800,000 or so clones, 96% of them found once; the top ten carry 0.2% to 0.25%. The J gene is TRBJ2-7, the V gene TRBV28, with a tentative D call TRBD2 (5 bases). The sample taken for sequencing was naive CD8+ T cells sorted from blood. This sequence originates from a young man in good health. The CDR3 reads CATRGWDYEQYF. DNA for the CDR3: TGTGCCACCCGGGGATGGGACTACGAGCAGTACTTC.